A selection of T cell receptor beta chains follows, all from one sample in a study of blood T cell repertoires in COVID-19. Profiled with immunoSEQ multiplex PCR; TCRdb holds only in-frame clones, not every one. This repertoire shows some 460,000 clones, roughly nine tenths found once; its top ten account for roughly 0.7%. Sequencing used PBMCs or T cells enriched from blood (not recorded which). These receptors all come from a woman under 30 who had recovered from COVID-19. CDR3s include the opening cysteine and the closing phenylalanine or tryptophan. D genes are given only for firm matches. The size of a clone is reported for some rows only, either as once, few or many, or as a class for expanded clones.

size: -
D: TRBD1
J: TRBJ2-2
V: TRBV2
CDR3: CASQGARTGELFF
DNA: TGTGCCAGTCAGGGGGCGAGGACCGGGGAGCTGTTTTTT

size: -
D: TRBD2
J: TRBJ2-1
V: TRBV24-1
CDR3: CATSDSSGSYNEQFF
DNA: TGTGCCACCAGTGACTCTAGCGGATCCTACAATGAGCAGTTCTTC

size: once
D: -
J: TRBJ1-2
V: TRBV28
CDR3: CASSTDSRLRYTF
DNA: TGTGCCAGCAGCACGGACAGTAGGCTTCGCTACACCTTC

size: -
D: TRBD1
J: TRBJ1-4
V: TRBV4-1
CDR3: CASSQDPTGAANEKLFF
DNA: TGCGCCAGCAGCCAAGACCCGACAGGGGCGGCTAATGAAAAACTGTTTTTT

size: -
D: TRBD1
J: TRBJ1-1
V: TRBV5-1
CDR3: CASSLVEGAVEAFF
DNA: TGCGCCAGCAGCTTGGTGGAGGGGGCGGTTGAAGCTTTCTTT

size: -
D: TRBD2
J: TRBJ2-5
V: TRBV19
CDR3: CASSGTSGETQYF
DNA: TGTGCCAGTTCGGGGACTAGCGGGGAGACCCAGTACTTC

size: -
D: TRBD2
J: TRBJ2-7
V: TRBV5-1
CDR3: CASSLNSGTGWEQYF
DNA: TGCGCCAGCAGCCTTAATAGCGGGACGGGTTGGGAGCAGTACTTC

size: -
D: -
J: TRBJ2-6
V: TRBV6-1
CDR3: CASSERPGGANVLTF
DNA: TGTGCCAGCAGTGAACGACCCGGGGGGGCCAACGTCCTGACTTTC

size: -
D: -
J: TRBJ1-1
V: TRBV27
CDR3: CASSFGLNTEAFF
DNA: TGTGCCAGCAGTTTTGGGCTAAACACTGAAGCTTTCTTT

size: -
D: -
J: TRBJ2-3
V: TRBV6-5
CDR3: CASSYAGSGSDTQYF
DNA: TGTGCCAGCAGTTACGCGGGTAGCGGTAGTGATACGCAGTATTTT

size: few
D: -
J: TRBJ1-2
V: TRBV25-1
CDR3: CASSGSMGHGYTF
DNA: TGTGCCAGCAGTGGGTCTATGGGGCATGGCTACACCTTC

size: -
D: TRBD1
J: TRBJ1-6
V: TRBV19
CDR3: CASSIDRPGQGATVGHSPLHF
DNA: TGTGCCAGTAGTATAGATCGACCAGGACAGGGGGCAACGGTCGGTCATTCACCCCTCCACTTT

size: once
D: TRBD1
J: TRBJ2-5
V: TRBV3-1/TRBV3-2
CDR3: CASSQDWGTGGEGQETQYF
DNA: TGTGCCAGCAGCCAAGATTGGGGGACAGGGGGGGAAGGACAAGAGACCCAGTACTTC

size: -
D: -
J: TRBJ1-1
V: TRBV10-3
CDR3: CAISTPGGKNTEAFF
DNA: TGTGCCATCAGTACCCCCGGAGGGAAGAACACTGAAGCTTTCTTT

size: -
D: -
J: TRBJ2-4
V: TRBV13
CDR3: CASSLNRLAKNIQYF
DNA: TGTGCCAGCAGCTTAAACAGGCTAGCCAAAAACATTCAGTACTTC

size: -
D: -
J: TRBJ1-1
V: TRBV7-9
CDR3: CASSLWDSGTEAFF
DNA: TGTGCCAGCAGCTTATGGGACTCCGGCACTGAAGCTTTCTTT

size: -
D: -
J: TRBJ1-1
V: TRBV7-7
CDR3: CASSPIEDTEAFF
DNA: TGTGCCAGCAGTCCCATAGAGGACACTGAAGCTTTCTTT

size: -
D: TRBD1
J: TRBJ2-7
V: TRBV23-1
CDR3: CATLQGGQSSYEQYF
DNA: TGCGCCACCCTTCAAGGGGGACAGAGCTCCTACGAGCAGTACTTC

size: -
D: -
J: TRBJ1-3
V: TRBV12-3/TRBV12-4
CDR3: CASSWEGGNTIYF
DNA: TGTGCCAGCAGTTGGGAGGGGGGAAACACCATATATTTT

size: few
D: -
J: TRBJ1-6
V: TRBV12-3/TRBV12-4
CDR3: CASSQQGRSPLHF
DNA: TGTGCCAGCAGTCAGCAGGGCAGATCACCCCTCCACTTT

size: -
D: -
J: TRBJ1-2
V: TRBV28
CDR3: CASSLQTLSNYGYTF
DNA: TGTGCCAGCAGTCTACAGACACTCTCTAACTATGGCTACACCTTC

size: -
D: TRBD1
J: TRBJ1-1
V: TRBV10-2
CDR3: CASSGQGNTEAFF
DNA: TGCGCCAGCAGTGGACAGGGAAACACTGAAGCTTTCTTT

size: -
D: -
J: TRBJ2-3
V: TRBV4-1
CDR3: CASSQLGGVEADTQYF
DNA: TGCGCCAGCAGCCAACTCGGGGGAGTTGAGGCAGATACGCAGTATTTT

size: -
D: -
J: TRBJ1-5
V: TRBV7-9
CDR3: CASSLLRDQPQHF
DNA: TGTGCCAGCAGCTTATTGAGGGATCAGCCCCAGCATTTT

size: few
D: -
J: TRBJ2-5
V: TRBV5-1
CDR3: CASSLEPQETQYF
DNA: TGCGCCAGCAGCTTGGAGCCACAAGAGACCCAGTACTTC

size: -
D: -
J: TRBJ1-6
V: TRBV2
CDR3: CASSGRDSPLHF
DNA: TGTGCCAGCAGTGGGAGGGATTCACCCCTCCACTTT

size: -
D: -
J: TRBJ2-7
V: TRBV6-5
CDR3: CASGRDTGYEQYF
DNA: TGTGCCAGCGGCCGGGACACCGGGTACGAGCAGTACTTC

size: -
D: TRBD1
J: TRBJ1-6
V: TRBV28
CDR3: CASSSPTRGNSPLHF
DNA: TGTGCCAGCAGCTCGCCAACCAGGGGGAATTCACCCCTCCACTTT

size: once
D: TRBD2
J: TRBJ2-5
V: TRBV3-1/TRBV3-2
CDR3: CASSQMTSGGETQYF
DNA: TGTGCCAGCAGCCAAATGACTTCGGGGGGAGAGACCCAGTACTTC

size: -
D: -
J: TRBJ2-5
V: TRBV30
CDR3: CAWSVLHRETQYF
DNA: TGTGCCTGGAGTGTTCTGCATCGGGAGACCCAGTACTTC

size: -
D: TRBD1
J: TRBJ1-5
V: TRBV7-9
CDR3: CASSQGGQPQHF
DNA: TGTGCCAGCAGCCAGGGGGGACAGCCCCAGCATTTT